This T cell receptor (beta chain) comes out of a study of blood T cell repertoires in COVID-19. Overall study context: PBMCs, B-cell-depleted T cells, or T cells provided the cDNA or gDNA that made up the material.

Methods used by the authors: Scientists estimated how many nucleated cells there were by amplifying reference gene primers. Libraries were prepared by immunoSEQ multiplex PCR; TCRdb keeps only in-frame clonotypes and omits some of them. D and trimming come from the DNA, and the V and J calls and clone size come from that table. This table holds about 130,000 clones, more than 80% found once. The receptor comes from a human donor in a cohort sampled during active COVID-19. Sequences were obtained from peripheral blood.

The CDR3 is CASSVAGQGDEKLFF. CDR3 in DNA: TGCGCCAGCAGCGTGGCGGGACAGGGGGATGAAAAACTGTTTTTT. The gene calls are TRBV5-1 and TRBJ1-4, with TRBD1 matching over 11 bases. Losses at the gene ends were 4 bases for V and 6 bases for J; bases not matched to a gene: 5. The CDR3 loop spans 15 amino acids. Germline values: CDR1 SGHRS, CDR2 YFSETQ. Variable domain in full (rest from reference TRBV5-1 and TRBJ1-4): KAGVTQTPRYLIKTRGQQVTLSCSPISGHRSVSWYQQTPGQGLQFLFEYFSETQRNKGNFPGRFSGRQFSNSRSEMNVSTLELGDSALYLCASSVAGQGDEKLFFGSGTQLSVL.